The 19 T cell receptor beta chains listed next were all sequenced from one sample in a study of sequential checkpoint blockade in melanoma. Assay: immunoSEQ multiplex PCR; the TCRdb copy retains only in-frame clones and omits some. The sample shows about 17,000 clones, just under 75% of them seen only once. Treatment of the sample: randomized to nivolumab then ipilimumab (arm A) or the reverse (arm B). The sample in question was CD8+ T cells sorted from blood (inferred from file names), obtained from a patient given nivolumab and ipilimumab in sequence. These receptors were taken from a human donor with melanoma.

A few counts support this clone. The chain joins TRBV7-9 to TRBJ1-1; possibly TRBD1 for D (5 bases). Germline assignment: CDR1 SEHNR and CDR2 FQNEAQ (reference sequence). The CDR3 sequence is 14 residues long. Trimming removed 5 bases at V and 4 bases at J, with 14 bases between. CDR3 protein: CASSQPGSGTEAFF. Written as DNA, the CDR3 is TGTGCCAGCAGCCAACCAGGGTCCGGCACTGAAGCTTTCTTT.

This clone was seen just once. For the CDR3, the DNA is TGCGCCAGCAGTCAATTTACCGCGGACAGGGCTCCTCTTAATGAAAAACTGTTTTTT. Amino acids: CASSQFTADRAPLNEKLFF. This chain joins TRBV23-1 and TRBJ1-4, with 8 bases fitting TRBD1. TRBV23-1 carries the ORF label, with uncertain function. J lost 4 bases, V lost 1 base, and 14 bases had no gene match. This CDR3 has 19 residues.

This clone has just a few counts. This rearrangement joins TRBV6-5 to TRBJ1-1, with D perhaps matching TRBD1 (5 bases). The CDR3 is made up of 14 amino acids. V was pared by 5 bases and J by 1 base, with 11 bases between. Per the germline V gene, CDR1 is MNHEY and CDR2 is SVGAGI. The CDR3 sequence is CASSVGGGNTEAFF. The CDR3, as DNA: TGTGCCAGCAGTGTTGGGGGGGGGAACACTGAAGCTTTCTTT.

This chain joins TRBV29-1 and TRBJ1-2; D may be TRBD1 (6 bases). V lost 7 bases, J lost 3 bases, and 9 bases lay in between. CDR3 length: 11 amino acids. The germline CDR1 and CDR2 sequences are SQVTM and ANQGSEA. The DNA for the CDR3 is TGCAGCGCCAGACAGGACTATGGCTACACCTTC. Amino acids: CSARQDYGYTF. Full variable domain (remainder filled in from reference TRBV29-1 and TRBJ1-2): SAVISQKPSRDICQRGTSLTIQCQVDSQVTMMFWYRQQPGQSLTLIATANQGSEATYESGFVIDKFPISRPNLTFSTLTVSNMSPEDSSIYLCSARQDYGYTFGSGTRLTVV.

The CDR3 region has the DNA TGTGCCAGCAGCTTACCCAGCTCCTACGAGCAGTACTTC. It yields the protein CASSLPSSYEQYF. The V gene is TRBV5-8, the J gene TRBJ2-7; no clear D gene. CDR1 is SGHTS and CDR2 is YDEGEE in the germline V gene. This CDR3 has 13 amino acids. V dropped 2 bases and J dropped 0 bases, with 6 bases sitting between them.

The chain has TRBV7-9 and TRBJ1-5; D is possibly TRBD1 (5 bases). V was cut by 5 bases and J by 4 bases, with 18 bases left in between. There are 16 residues in the CDR3. Looked up from germline, CDR1 is SEHNR and CDR2 is FQNEAQ (reference sequence). The CDR3 nucleotides are TGTGCCAGCAGCCAAGTCTCGACAGATCCGAATCAGCCCCAGCATTTT. The encoded protein is CASSQVSTDPNQPQHF. The full variable domain, rest sourced from reference TRBV7-9 and TRBJ1-5, is DTGVSQNPRHKITKRGQNVTFRCDPISEHNRLYWYRQTLGQGPEFLTYFQNEAQLEKSRLLSDRFSAERPKGSFSTLEIQRTEQGDSAMYLCASSQVSTDPNQPQHFGDGTRLSIL.

Here the CDR3 reads CAISDPSEVHNYGYTF. The CDR3 bases are TGTGCCATCAGTGACCCTAGTGAAGTACATAACTATGGCTACACCTTC. V gene TRBV10-3 combines with J gene TRBJ1-2; unclear D gene. Per the germline V gene, CDR1 is ENHRY and CDR2 is SYGVKD. The V gene lost 3 bases and the J gene lost 1 base, with 15 bases spanning the gap. The CDR3 extends over 16 amino acids.

This clone occurred once. The gene calls are TRBV7-9 and TRBJ1-2; 7 nucleotides align to TRBD1. The V segment lost 1 base and the J segment 7 bases; nucleotides outside the gene matches: 12. The CDR3 runs to 16 residues. CDR1 SEHNR and CDR2 FQNEAQ come from the germline V gene (reference sequence). The CDR3 DNA reads TGTGCCAGCAGCTTAGTACCCCCCACAGGGGTAAGTGGCTACACCTTC. Amino acids: CASSLVPPTGVSGYTF.

The V gene is TRBV6-5, the J gene TRBJ2-7; D possibly corresponds to TRBD1 (6 bases). The germline CDR1 and CDR2 sequences are MNHEY and SVGAGI. The germline V and J ends were trimmed by 2 bases and 3 bases, with 14 bases remaining between them. The CDR3 runs to 15 residues. The CDR3 is CASSYEPGHHYEQYF. CDR3 bases: TGTGCCAGCAGTTACGAACCGGGACACCACTACGAGCAGTACTTC.

About this clone: The sample carries other DNA sequences with the same CDR3. V and J are TRBV30 and TRBJ2-7; a weak D match, TRBD2 (6 bases). Trimming pared 4 bases from V and 2 bases from J, leaving 12 bases between. The CDR3 is made up of 13 amino acids. Germline V lookup: CDR1 GTSNPN, CDR2 SVGIG (reference sequence). This CDR3 is CAWTGETAYEQYF. CDR3 in DNA: TGTGCCTGGACGGGGGAGACGGCCTACGAGCAGTACTTC.

This clone was recorded once. The CDR3 coding sequence is TGTGCCACCAGCGCCAGCGGGAACCGAATCTCCTACGAGCAGTACTTC. This translates into CATSASGNRISYEQYF. The V and J genes are TRBV15 and TRBJ2-7; 7 nucleotides agree with TRBD2. The CDR3 contains 16 residues. Losses at the gene ends were 5 bases for V and 0 bases for J; bases not matched to a gene: 10. From germline, CDR1 is LNHNV and CDR2 YYDKDF (reference sequence).

This chain links TRBV7-3 with TRBJ1-3; possibly TRBD1 for D (5 bases). Germline CDR1 and CDR2: SGHTA and FQGTGA. Trimming shortened V by 2 bases and J by 3 bases, and 8 bases separated the two germline ends. CDR3 length: 14 amino acids. The CDR3 protein is CASSLGHGGNTIYF. DNA of the CDR3: TGTGCCAGCAGCTTAGGACACGGTGGAAACACCATATATTTT. The complete variable domain, with remaining parts taken from reference TRBV7-3 and TRBJ1-3, reads GAGVSQTPSNKVTEKGKYVELRCDPISGHTALYWYRQSLGQGPEFLIYFQGTGAADDSGLPNDRFFAVRPEGSVSTLKIQRTERGDSAVYLCASSLGHGGNTIYFGEGSWLTVV.

DNA of the CDR3: TGCGCCAGCAGCTTGGCGGGCGGGAGGGCCTACGAGCAGTACTTC. The encoded protein is CASSLAGGRAYEQYF. J is TRBJ2-7 and V is TRBV5-1; 9 bases map to TRBD2. CDR1 SGHRS and CDR2 YFSETQ come from the germline V gene. The ends lost 0 bases at V and 2 bases at J; junction bases unmatched: 3. The CDR3 runs to 15 residues.

The chain uses TRBV27 and TRBJ2-7; 13 nucleotides agree with TRBD2. Germline-derived CDR1 and CDR2 are MNHEY and SMNVEV (reference sequence). The CDR3 has 15 amino acids. The J segment lost 3 bases and the V segment lost 5 bases, leaving 4 bases of the junction unmatched. CDR3 amino acids: CASSRTSGSRYEQYF. The CDR3 DNA follows: TGTGCCAGCAGTCGGACTAGCGGGAGTCGCTACGAGCAGTACTTC.

The chain links TRBV21-1 to TRBJ2-7; the D call in the table, TRBD1, was not verified against the DNA. TRBV21-1 is a pseudogene locus. CDR3 length: 16 amino acids. The CDR3 DNA reads as TGTGCCAGCAGCAAAGTACAGTCGCCCTCTCCTTACGAGCAGTACTTC. It yields the protein CASSKVQSPSPYEQYF.

In this sample, this clone turned up once. The chain recombines TRBV9 with TRBJ2-2; D unresolved. The germline V and J ends were trimmed by 2 bases and 5 bases, with 7 bases remaining between them. The V gene's germline CDR1 is SGDLS and CDR2 YYNGEE. CDR3 length: 13 residues. This CDR3 reads CASSVRLTGELFF. CDR3 sequence (DNA): TGTGCCAGCAGCGTGAGGTTAACCGGGGAGCTGTTTTTT. Complete variable domain (other parts from reference TRBV9 and TRBJ2-2): DSGVTQTPKHLITATGQRVTLRCSPRSGDLSVYWYQQSLDQGLQFLIQYYNGEERAKGNILERFSAQQFPDLHSELNLSSLELGDSALYFCASSVRLTGELFFGEGSRLTVL.

This chain connects TRBV5-8 to TRBJ1-5; D unresolved. V lost 4 bases to trimming and J lost 8 bases, with 19 bases between them. This CDR3 contains 15 residues. Germline-derived CDR1 and CDR2 are SGHTS and YDEGEE. The CDR3 bases are TGTGCCAGCAGCCTCGGGCTTCGAAGCGGGGAGCCCCAGCATTTT. Its protein product is CASSLGLRSGEPQHF.

The chain couples TRBV19 to TRBJ2-2; 8 bases line up with TRBD2. CDR1 LNHDA and CDR2 SQIVND come from the germline V gene (reference sequence). This CDR3 spans 15 amino acids. V was clipped by 3 bases and J by 6 bases; unmatched bases: 6. The CDR3 bases are TGTGCCAGTAGTATGTTCGGGAGGGCCGCCGGGGAGCTGTTTTTT. Protein: CASSMFGRAAGELFF. The complete variable domain, with remaining parts taken from reference TRBV19 and TRBJ2-2, reads DGGITQSPKYLFRKEGQNVTLSCEQNLNHDAMYWYRQDPGQGLRLIYYSQIVNDFQKGDIAEGYSVSREKKESFPLTVTSAQKNPTAFYLCASSMFGRAAGELFFGEGSRLTVL.

The genes are TRBV5-8 and TRBJ1-5, with D possibly being TRBD1 (6 bases). The CDR3 runs 15 residues. Trimming removed 4 bases at V and 0 bases at J, with 11 bases between. The V gene's germline CDR1 is SGHTS and CDR2 YDEGEE. The CDR3 nucleotides are TGTGCCAGCAGCCCGGGACAACATAGCAATCAGCCCCAGCATTTT. Its protein is CASSPGQHSNQPQHF.